The 26 T cell receptor beta chains below come from one sample, sequenced in a study of chemoradiotherapy in HPV16-positive cancers. Measured with immunoSEQ multiplex PCR; TCRdb has only the in-frame clones, and not every one. The sample records about 15,000 clones, 65% to 80% being singletons. The sequencing here drew on tumor tissue, taken from a patient who underwent chemoradiotherapy. The receptors originated from a human donor with HPV-associated anogenital cancer.

The chain is built from TRBV10-1 and TRBJ2-1; 8 bases fit TRBD2. Per the germline V gene, CDR1 is WNHNN and CDR2 is SYGVQD (reference sequence). The length of the CDR3 is 13 residues. J lost 9 bases, V lost 4 bases, and 5 bases had no gene match. CDR3 region: CASSAGGRGEQFF. In nucleotides, the CDR3 is TGCGCCAGCAGTGCGGGGGGGCGGGGTGAGCAGTTCTTC.

The J gene is TRBJ2-5, the V gene TRBV7-9; TRBD2 might be the D (6 bases). The CDR3 is 13 amino acids. Germline CDR1 and CDR2: SEHNR and FQNEAQ (reference sequence). Trimming removed 3 bases from V and 5 bases from J, with 10 bases in between. The CDR3 region has the DNA TGTGCCAGCAGCTTCAGGGCGGGGGAGACCCAGTACTTC. It yields the protein CASSFRAGETQYF.

This clone was picked up one time. The chain joins TRBV7-9 to TRBJ2-2; 7 nucleotides line up with TRBD2. Germline trimming cut 4 bases from V and 5 bases from J; bases unmatched to any gene: 4. The CDR3 length is 14 residues. The germline gives CDR1 SEHNR, CDR2 FQNEAQ (reference sequence). For the CDR3, the DNA is TGTGCCAGCAGCTCCGGACTAGAGACCGGGGAGCTGTTTTTT. Amino acid sequence: CASSSGLETGELFF. Filled out from reference TRBV7-9 and TRBJ2-2, the complete variable domain reads DTGVSQNPRHKITKRGQNVTFRCDPISEHNRLYWYRQTLGQGPEFLTYFQNEAQLEKSRLLSDRFSAERPKGSFSTLEIQRTEQGDSAMYLCASSSGLETGELFFGEGSRLTVL.

The CDR3 region is CASSWTDYTEAFF. CDR3 coding DNA: TGTGCCAGCAGCTGGACAGATTACACTGAAGCTTTCTTT. The chain carries TRBV5-5 and TRBJ1-1; D is perhaps TRBD1 (6 bases). Germline CDR1 SGHKS, CDR2 YYEKEE (reference sequence). Trimming removed 3 bases at V and 3 bases at J, with 9 bases between. The CDR3 has 13 amino acids.

The J gene is TRBJ2-7, the V gene TRBV5-6, with D hard to call. Germline CDR1 and CDR2: SGHDT and YYEEEE. The CDR3 sequence is 11 residues long. V lost 3 bases and J 2 bases, leaving 3 bases between the germline ends. The CDR3 here is CASSSTYEQYF. As DNA, the CDR3 is TGTGCCAGCAGCTCTACCTACGAGCAGTACTTC. Looking up the rest from reference TRBV5-6 and TRBJ2-7 gives the full variable domain: DAGVTQSPTHLIKTRGQQVTLRCSPKSGHDTVSWYQQALGQGPQFIFQYYEEEERQRGNFPDRFSGHQFPNYSSELNVNALLLGDSALYLCASSSTYEQYFGPGTRLTVT.

The CDR3 region has the DNA TGTGCCAGCAGCTTAACGAGGGGGAATTCACCCCTCCACTTT. Residues: CASSLTRGNSPLHF. V is TRBV7-3 and J is TRBJ1-6, with D maybe TRBD1 (6 bases). Germline V lookup: CDR1 SGHTA, CDR2 FQGTGA. The ends were cut back, 0 bases at V and 7 bases at J, with 7 bases in the middle. This CDR3 is 14 amino acids long.

On this clone itself: The same CDR3 can be traced to other DNA sequences in this sample. The chain has TRBV4-1 and TRBJ2-7; tentatively, D is TRBD1 (6 bases). This CDR3 has 15 residues. The V gene lost 1 base and the J gene lost 4 bases, with 14 bases spanning the gap. The V gene's germline CDR1 is MGHRA and CDR2 YSYEKL. The CDR3 reads CASSQVAGARYEQYF. CDR3 in DNA: TGCGCCAGCAGCCAAGTAGCAGGGGCGAGGTACGAGCAGTACTTC.

The chain recombines TRBV11-3 with TRBJ2-1; D is ambiguous. The CDR3 runs 15 residues. Trimming removed 1 base at V and 4 bases at J, with 11 bases between. Germline V gene sequence: CDR1 SGHNT, CDR2 YENEEA. The CDR3 sequence: CASSLATGSYNEQFF. In DNA, the CDR3 is TGTGCCAGCAGCTTAGCTACCGGGTCTTACAATGAGCAGTTCTTC.

This clone occurred a few times. The chain employs TRBV10-3 and TRBJ2-1; maybe TRBD2 (6 bases). V lost 10 bases to trimming and J lost 6 bases, with 16 bases between them. Germline V lookup: CDR1 ENHRY, CDR2 SYGVKD. This CDR3 region has 13 residues. The CDR3 spells CATSGSGGNEQFF. The CDR3 coding sequence is TGTGCCACCAGCGGGTCTGGGGGCAATGAGCAGTTCTTC.

The V gene is TRBV6-1, the J gene TRBJ2-7; 12 nucleotides match TRBD2. CDR3 size: 15 residues. CDR1 and CDR2 from the germline V gene are MNHNS and SASEGT. Unmatched junction bases numbered 4, after V lost 7 bases and J lost 0 bases. The CDR3 spells CASTRTSGDSYEQYF. The CDR3 nucleotides read TGTGCCAGCACGAGGACTAGCGGGGACTCCTACGAGCAGTACTTC.

This chain connects TRBV10-2 to TRBJ2-2; D perhaps matches TRBD2 (5 bases). The length of the CDR3 is 13 residues. The germline CDR1 and CDR2 sequences are WSHSY and SAAADI. V was clipped by 4 bases and J by 2 bases, with 5 bases between them. CDR3 protein: CASSAGNTGELFF. CDR3 coding DNA: TGCGCCAGCAGTGCGGGAAACACCGGGGAGCTGTTTTTT.

This clone was detected only a few times. This sequence joins TRBV11-3 and TRBJ1-2, with 9 bases lining up with TRBD1. Trimming cost V 5 bases and J 8 bases; bases outside gene matches: 15. CDR3 length equals 16 residues. The germline V gene has CDR1 SGHNT and CDR2 YENEEA. CDR3 bases: TGTGCCAGCAGCCCCGGGACAGGGAGTGGGTCGGGAGGCTACACCTTC. This translates into CASSPGTGSGSGGYTF.

This clone showed up just a few times. This chain connects TRBV6-1 to TRBJ2-6, with D uncertain. Trimming took off 7 bases at V and 4 bases at J, with 14 bases between the two ends. The CDR3 extends over 15 amino acids. Germline CDR1 is MNHNS and CDR2 is SASEGT. The CDR3 region has the DNA TGTGCCAGCACCCAACTGGGGTGGGGGGCCAACGTCCTGACTTTC. It translates to CASTQLGWGANVLTF.

This sequence joins TRBV9 and TRBJ2-1, with D perhaps TRBD2 (5 bases). Between the trimmed V and J ends, which lost 0 bases and 5 bases, there was a span of 9 bases. CDR3 length: 14 amino acids. CDR1 is SGDLS and CDR2 is YYNGEE in the germline V gene. This chain's CDR3 is CASSVGTGNNEQFF. As DNA, the CDR3 is TGTGCCAGCAGCGTAGGGACTGGCAACAATGAGCAGTTCTTC.

Only one count was recorded for this clone. The V call is TRBV2, the J call TRBJ2-7; D not certain. V was clipped by 11 bases and J by 0 bases, with 11 bases between them. Per the germline V gene, CDR1 is SNHLY and CDR2 is FYNNEI. This CDR3 contains 12 residues. The CDR3 DNA sequence: TGTGCCGGATCACTTAGCTCCTACGAGCAGTACTTC. The encoded protein is CAGSLSSYEQYF. The full variable domain, rest sourced from reference TRBV2 and TRBJ2-7, is EPEVTQTPSHQVTQMGQEVILRCVPISNHLYFYWYRQILGQKVEFLVSFYNNEISEKSEIFDDQFSVERPDGSNFTLKIRSTKLEDSAMYFCAGSLSSYEQYFGPGTRLTVT.

The V call is TRBV25-1, the J call TRBJ2-3; 9 nucleotides align to TRBD1. CDR3 length equals 16 residues. CDR1 and CDR2 from the germline V gene are MGHDK and SYGVNS. V lost 3 bases to trimming and J lost 3 bases; unmatched junction nucleotides: 7. The DNA of the CDR3 is TGTGCCAGCAGTGACACACCGGGACAGGGTACAGATACGCAGTATTTT. Protein: CASSDTPGQGTDTQYF. Variable domain in full (rest from reference TRBV25-1 and TRBJ2-3): EADIYQTPRYLVIGTGKKITLECSQTMGHDKMYWYQQDPGMELHLIHYSYGVNSTEKGDLSSESTVSRIRTEHFPLTLESARPSHTSQYLCASSDTPGQGTDTQYFGPGTRLTVL.

The rearrangement links TRBV5-1 to TRBJ2-2, with D perhaps TRBD1 (6 bases). V was cut by 9 bases and J by 7 bases, with 22 bases left in between. Germline lookup yields CDR1 SGHRS and CDR2 YFSETQ. This CDR3 region has 15 residues. CDR3 loop: CATRDTPLFDGELFF. CDR3 bases: TGCGCCACCCGGGACACCCCTCTTTTTGACGGGGAGCTGTTTTTT. Complete variable domain (other parts from reference TRBV5-1 and TRBJ2-2): KAGVTQTPRYLIKTRGQQVTLSCSPISGHRSVSWYQQTPGQGLQFLFEYFSETQRNKGNFPGRFSGRQFSNSRSEMNVSTLELGDSALYLCATRDTPLFDGELFFGEGSRLTVL.

This clone was observed a handful of times. The rearrangement uses TRBV9 and TRBJ1-2; D may be TRBD1 (6 bases). The CDR3 has 15 residues. Per the germline V gene, CDR1 is SGDLS and CDR2 is YYNGEE. The germline V and J ends were trimmed by 3 bases and 4 bases, with 16 bases remaining between them. CDR3 sequence reads: CASSEGGGPSYGYTF. The CDR3 region has the DNA TGTGCCAGCAGCGAGGGAGGGGGACCGAGCTATGGCTACACCTTC.

This chain's CDR3 is CASSGDRNFLNTEAFF. The CDR3 DNA is TGTGCCAGCAGTGGTGACAGGAACTTTCTGAACACTGAAGCTTTCTTT. The chain uses TRBV28 and TRBJ1-1; D is possibly TRBD1 (6 bases). Trimming shortened V by 5 bases and J by 0 bases, and 16 bases separated the two germline ends. Germline V CDR1 and CDR2: MDHEN, SYDVKM. This CDR3 has 16 amino acids.

The chain couples TRBV18 to TRBJ1-5; D gene uncertain. Deletions cut 4 bases from V and 7 bases from J, with 11 bases between. This CDR3 spans 13 amino acids. Germline V gene data show CDR1 as KGHSH and CDR2 as LQKENI. Written as DNA, the CDR3 is TGTGCCAGCTCACTCGGGTTTCGGCAGCCCCAGCATTTT. As protein: CASSLGFRQPQHF.

V is TRBV11-2 and J is TRBJ2-2; D perhaps matches TRBD1 (5 bases). This CDR3 spans 14 amino acids. The V and J ends lost 5 bases and 5 bases respectively, with 12 bases between them. From germline, CDR1 is SGHAT and CDR2 FQNNGV. DNA of the CDR3: TGTGCCAGCAGCCCTAGGGCAGGGACCGGGGAGCTGTTTTTT. Protein sequence: CASSPRAGTGELFF.

The chain is built from TRBV30 and TRBJ2-1; 15 nucleotides agree with TRBD2. The ends lost 3 bases at V and 7 bases at J; junction bases unmatched: 10. Germline V gene sequence: CDR1 GTSNPN, CDR2 SVGIG (reference sequence). The CDR3 loop spans 17 amino acids. The CDR3 reads CAWRSGLAGGPGNEQFF. The CDR3 DNA reads as TGTGCCTGGAGGAGCGGACTAGCGGGAGGGCCGGGTAATGAGCAGTTCTTC.

This chain connects TRBV5-1 to TRBJ2-5; no definite D call. This CDR3 is 13 amino acids long. Germline V gene lookup returns CDR1 SGHRS and CDR2 YFSETQ. With 3 bases removed from V and 5 bases from J, the gap between germline ends came to 11 bases. The CDR3 here is CASSYAVGETQYF. In DNA, the CDR3 is TGCGCCAGCAGCTATGCCGTGGGGGAGACCCAGTACTTC.

This clone was seen only a few times. The chain couples TRBV7-9 to TRBJ2-7; 8 bases are shared with TRBD1. The CDR3 sequence is 14 residues long. Trimming removed 3 bases from V and 5 bases from J; junction bases left unmatched: 6. Germline V lookup: CDR1 SEHNR, CDR2 FQNEAQ (reference sequence). CDR3 DNA: TGTGCCAGCAGCTTGGGGGACAGGATCGACGAGCAGTACTTC. As protein: CASSLGDRIDEQYF.

The gene calls are TRBV10-1 and TRBJ1-3; D is possibly TRBD1 (5 bases). CDR3 size: 16 residues. The V end was cut by 9 bases, the J end by 3 bases, with 21 bases between. Germline V lookup: CDR1 WNHNN, CDR2 SYGVQD (reference sequence). The CDR3 protein is CASPLRVVPDGNTIYF. CDR3 coding DNA: TGCGCCAGTCCTCTCAGGGTAGTTCCCGATGGAAACACCATATATTTT.

The rearrangement links TRBV18 to TRBJ1-4; the D gene is possibly TRBD1 (6 bases). The CDR3 is 15 residues long. V lost 5 bases and J 3 bases, leaving 13 bases between the germline ends. Germline values: CDR1 KGHSH, CDR2 LQKENI. Written as DNA, the CDR3 is TGTGCCAGCTCAGCTGACAGGTCCTCTAATGAAAAACTGTTTTTT. Its protein product is CASSADRSSNEKLFF.